This TCR beta chain comes out of a study of vaccination and CD4 T cells after COVID-19. With the Oncomine TCR Beta short-read assay, DNA from cultured CD4+ T cells was sequenced. The template was genomic DNA from cultured CD4+ T cells. Via MiXCR, TCRdb re-called the PCR reads, giving one row per CDR3 protein. The sample yields 20,000 or so distinct CDR3 sequences, nearly 50% seen once. V lost 4 bases and J lost 4, with 10 bases in between. The CDR3 sequence is 13 residues long. A note on this clonotype: Its antigen is not identified.

Treatment indicated: roughly 10-day PBMC culture with coronavirus spike peptide pools or control peptides (ViraFEST assay). The chain has TRBV12-3 or TRBV12-4 and TRBJ2-5; D gene unclear. The receptor was isolated from a human donor who had recovered from COVID-19. Input material: CD4+ T cells from blood, cultured in vitro. The CDR3 region has the DNA TGTGCCAGCAGTTCAACCTATTCAGAGACCCAGTACTTC. Protein: CASSSTYSETQYF.